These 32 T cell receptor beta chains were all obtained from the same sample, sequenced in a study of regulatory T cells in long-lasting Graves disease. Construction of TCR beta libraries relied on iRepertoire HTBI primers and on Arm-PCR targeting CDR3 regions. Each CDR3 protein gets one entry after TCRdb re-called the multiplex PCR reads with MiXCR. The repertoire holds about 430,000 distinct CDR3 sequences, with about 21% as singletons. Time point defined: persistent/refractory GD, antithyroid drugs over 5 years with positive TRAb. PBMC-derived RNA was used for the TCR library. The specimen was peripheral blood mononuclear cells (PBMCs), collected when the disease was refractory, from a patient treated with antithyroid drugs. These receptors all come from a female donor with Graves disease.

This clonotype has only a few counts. CDR3 region: CASSQLEGLGEQYF. DNA of the CDR3: TGTGCCAGCAGCCAATTGGAAGGGTTGGGCGAGCAGTACTTC. This rearrangement joins TRBV14 to TRBJ2-7; D ambiguous. Germline lookup yields CDR1 SGHDN and CDR2 FVKESK. CDR3 size: 14 residues. V was trimmed by 2 bases and J by 6 bases, leaving 14 bases between them.

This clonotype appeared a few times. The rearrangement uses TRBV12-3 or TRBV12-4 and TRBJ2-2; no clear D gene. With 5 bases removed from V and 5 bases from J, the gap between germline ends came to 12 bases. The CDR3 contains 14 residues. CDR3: CASSPLTRTGELFF. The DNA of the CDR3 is TGTGCCAGCAGTCCACTTACTCGAACCGGGGAGCTGTTTTTT.

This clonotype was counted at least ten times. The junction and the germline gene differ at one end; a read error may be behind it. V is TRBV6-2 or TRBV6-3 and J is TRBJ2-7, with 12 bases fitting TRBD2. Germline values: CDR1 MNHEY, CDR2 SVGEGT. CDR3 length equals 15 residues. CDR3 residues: CASSVGLAGRYEQYF. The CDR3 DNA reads TGCGCCAGCAGTGTTGGACTAGCGGGAAGGTACGAGCAGTACTTC.

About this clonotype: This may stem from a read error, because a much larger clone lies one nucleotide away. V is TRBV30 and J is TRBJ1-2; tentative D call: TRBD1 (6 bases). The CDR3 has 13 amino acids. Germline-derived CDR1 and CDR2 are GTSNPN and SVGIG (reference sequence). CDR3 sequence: CARSSPQGYGYTF. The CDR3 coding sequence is TGTGCCCGGAGTTCCCCACAGGGCTATGGCTACACCTTC.

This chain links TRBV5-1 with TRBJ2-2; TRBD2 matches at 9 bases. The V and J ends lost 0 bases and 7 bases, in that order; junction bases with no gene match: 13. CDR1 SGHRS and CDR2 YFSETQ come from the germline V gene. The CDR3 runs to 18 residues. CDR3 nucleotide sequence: TGCGCCAGCAGCTTGGAAGGTAGCGGGAGCTTGTGGATCGGGGAGCTGTTTTTT. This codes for CASSLEGSGSLWIGELFF.

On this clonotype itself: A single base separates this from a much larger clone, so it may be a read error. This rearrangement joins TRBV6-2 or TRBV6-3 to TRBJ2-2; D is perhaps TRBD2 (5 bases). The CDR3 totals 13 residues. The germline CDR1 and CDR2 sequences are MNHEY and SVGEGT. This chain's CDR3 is CASSERFNGELCF. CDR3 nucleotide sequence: TGTGCCAGCAGTGAAAGGTTTAATGGGGAGCTGTGTTTT.

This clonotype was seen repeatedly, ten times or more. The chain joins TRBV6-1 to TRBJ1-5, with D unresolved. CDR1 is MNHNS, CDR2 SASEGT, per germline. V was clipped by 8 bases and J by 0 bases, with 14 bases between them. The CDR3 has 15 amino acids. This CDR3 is CASQMGHYSNQPQHF. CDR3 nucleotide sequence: TGTGCCAGCCAAATGGGCCATTATAGCAATCAGCCCCAGCATTTT.

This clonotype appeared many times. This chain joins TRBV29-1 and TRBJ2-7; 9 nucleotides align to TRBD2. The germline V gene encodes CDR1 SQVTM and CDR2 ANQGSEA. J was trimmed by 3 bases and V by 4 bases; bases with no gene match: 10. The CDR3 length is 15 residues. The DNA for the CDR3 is TGCAGCGTTGTGAAGGTAGCGGGAGACGACTACGAGCAGTACTTC. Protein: CSVVKVAGDDYEQYF.

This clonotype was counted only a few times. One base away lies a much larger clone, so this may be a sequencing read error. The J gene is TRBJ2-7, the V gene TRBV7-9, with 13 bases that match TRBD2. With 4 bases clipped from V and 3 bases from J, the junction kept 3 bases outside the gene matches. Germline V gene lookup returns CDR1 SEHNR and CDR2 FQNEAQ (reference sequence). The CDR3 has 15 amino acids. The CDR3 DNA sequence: TGTGCCAGCAGCTCCGGGACTAGCGGGATCTACGAGCAGTACTTC. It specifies CASSSGTSGIYEQYF.

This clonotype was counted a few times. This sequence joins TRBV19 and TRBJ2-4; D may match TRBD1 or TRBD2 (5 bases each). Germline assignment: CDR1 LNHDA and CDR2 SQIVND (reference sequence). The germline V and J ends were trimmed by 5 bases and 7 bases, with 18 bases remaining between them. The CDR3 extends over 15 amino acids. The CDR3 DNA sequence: TGTGCCAGTAGTCTCCCAGAGGGGCCGAGGAACATTCAGTACTTC. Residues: CASSLPEGPRNIQYF.

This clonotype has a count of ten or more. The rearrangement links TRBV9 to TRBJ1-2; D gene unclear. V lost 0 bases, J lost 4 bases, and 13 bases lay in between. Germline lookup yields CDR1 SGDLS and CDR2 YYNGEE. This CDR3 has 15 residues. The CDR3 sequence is CASSVERTGRYGYTF. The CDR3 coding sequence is TGTGCCAGCAGCGTAGAACGGACTGGGCGCTATGGCTACACCTTC.

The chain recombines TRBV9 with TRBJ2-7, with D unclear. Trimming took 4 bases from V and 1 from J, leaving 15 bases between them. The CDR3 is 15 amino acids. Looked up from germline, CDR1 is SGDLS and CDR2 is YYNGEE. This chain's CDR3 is CASSKELDVSYEQYF. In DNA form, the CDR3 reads TGTGCCAGCAGCAAGGAATTGGACGTGTCCTACGAGCAGTACTTC.

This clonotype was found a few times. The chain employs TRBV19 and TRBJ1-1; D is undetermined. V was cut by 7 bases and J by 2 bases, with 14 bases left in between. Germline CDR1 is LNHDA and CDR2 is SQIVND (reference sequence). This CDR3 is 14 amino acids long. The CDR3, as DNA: TGTGCCAGTACCCACGCTGGGAGCAACACTGAAGCTTTCTTT. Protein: CASTHAGSNTEAFF.

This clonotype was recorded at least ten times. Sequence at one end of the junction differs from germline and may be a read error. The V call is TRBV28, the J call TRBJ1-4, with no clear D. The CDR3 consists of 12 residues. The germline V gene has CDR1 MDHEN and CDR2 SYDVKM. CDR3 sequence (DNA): TGCGCCAGCAGCTCCCGTGGTGAAAAACTGTTTTTT. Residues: CASSSRGEKLFF.

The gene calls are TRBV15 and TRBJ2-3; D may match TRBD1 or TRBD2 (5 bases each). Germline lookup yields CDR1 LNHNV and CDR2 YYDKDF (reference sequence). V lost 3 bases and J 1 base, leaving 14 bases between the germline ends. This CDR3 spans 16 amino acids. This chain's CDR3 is CATSSENGARTDTQYF. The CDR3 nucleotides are TGTGCCACCAGCAGTGAAAACGGGGCCCGCACAGATACGCAGTATTTT.

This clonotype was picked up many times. The DNA for the CDR3 is TGCGCCAGCACCGTTTCACCCCCTAACTCCTACGAGCAGTACTTC. Its protein is CASTVSPPNSYEQYF. The chain employs TRBV10-1 and TRBJ2-7; D remains unclear. Germline lookup yields CDR1 WNHNN and CDR2 SYGVQD (reference sequence). Trimming shortened V by 7 bases and J by 0 bases, and 16 bases separated the two germline ends. The CDR3 covers 15 residues.

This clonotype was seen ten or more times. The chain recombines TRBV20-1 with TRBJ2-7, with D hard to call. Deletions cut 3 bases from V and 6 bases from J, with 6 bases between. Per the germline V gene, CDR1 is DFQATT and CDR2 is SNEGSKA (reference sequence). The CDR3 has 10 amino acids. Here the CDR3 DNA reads TGCAGTGCTAGTAAGTCCGAGCAGTACTTC. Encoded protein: CSASKSEQYF.

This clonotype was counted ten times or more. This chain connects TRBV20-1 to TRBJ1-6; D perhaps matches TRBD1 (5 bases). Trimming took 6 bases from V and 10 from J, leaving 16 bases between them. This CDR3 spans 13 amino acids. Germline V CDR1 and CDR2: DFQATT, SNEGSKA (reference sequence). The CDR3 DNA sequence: TGCAGTGCCCCGACAGAGTCGGGATCACCCCTCCACTTT. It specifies CSAPTESGSPLHF.

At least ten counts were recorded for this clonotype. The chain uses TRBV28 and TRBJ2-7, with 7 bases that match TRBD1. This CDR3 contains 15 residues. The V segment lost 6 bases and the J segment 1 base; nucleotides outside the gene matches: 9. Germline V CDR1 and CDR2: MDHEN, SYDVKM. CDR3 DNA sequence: TGTGCCAGCAGCCCCGGGACAGCGCAATCCTACGAGCAGTACTTC. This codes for CASSPGTAQSYEQYF.

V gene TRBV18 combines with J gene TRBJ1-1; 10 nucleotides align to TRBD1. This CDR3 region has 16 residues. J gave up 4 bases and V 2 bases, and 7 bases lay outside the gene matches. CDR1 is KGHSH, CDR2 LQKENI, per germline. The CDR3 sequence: CASSPGDRGRGTEAFF. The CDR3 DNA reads TGTGCCAGCTCACCAGGGGACAGGGGAAGGGGCACTGAAGCTTTCTTT.

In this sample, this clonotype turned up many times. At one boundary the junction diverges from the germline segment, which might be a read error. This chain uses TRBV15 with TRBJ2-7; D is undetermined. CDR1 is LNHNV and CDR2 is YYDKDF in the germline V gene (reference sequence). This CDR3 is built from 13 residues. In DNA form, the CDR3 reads TGTGCCACCAGCAGAGATAAAAGCACACGGACGAACTTC. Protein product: CATSRDKSTRTNF.

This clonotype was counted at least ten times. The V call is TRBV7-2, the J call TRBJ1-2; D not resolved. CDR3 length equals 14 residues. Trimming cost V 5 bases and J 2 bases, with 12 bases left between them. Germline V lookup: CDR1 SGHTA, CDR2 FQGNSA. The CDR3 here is CASSPNAQNYGYTF. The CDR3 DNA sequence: TGTGCCAGCAGCCCGAACGCACAAAACTATGGCTACACCTTC.

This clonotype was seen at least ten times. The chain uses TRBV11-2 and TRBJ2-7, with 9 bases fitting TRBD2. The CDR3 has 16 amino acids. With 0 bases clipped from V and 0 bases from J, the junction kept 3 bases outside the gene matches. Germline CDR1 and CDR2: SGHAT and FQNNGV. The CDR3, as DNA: TGTGCCAGCAGCTTAGACAGCGGGAGGAGCTCCTACGAGCAGTACTTC. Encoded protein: CASSLDSGRSSYEQYF.

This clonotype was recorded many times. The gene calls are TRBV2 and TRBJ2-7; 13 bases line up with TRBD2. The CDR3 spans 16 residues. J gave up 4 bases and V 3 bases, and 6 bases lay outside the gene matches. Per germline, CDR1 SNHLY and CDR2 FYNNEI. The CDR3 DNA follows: TGTGCCAGCAGTGAGGGGACTAGCGGGATCCCTTACGAGCAGTACTTC. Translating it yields CASSEGTSGIPYEQYF.

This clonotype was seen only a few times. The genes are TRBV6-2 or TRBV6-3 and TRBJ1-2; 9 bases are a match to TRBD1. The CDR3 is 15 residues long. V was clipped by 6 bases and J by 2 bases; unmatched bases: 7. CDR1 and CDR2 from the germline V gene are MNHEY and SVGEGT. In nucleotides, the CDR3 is TGTGCCAGCAGACCCCTGGGACAGGGAAACTATGGCTACACCTTC. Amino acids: CASRPLGQGNYGYTF.

This CDR3 is CSAKTGAGETQYF. The CDR3, as DNA: TGCAGTGCGAAGACAGGGGCGGGAGAGACCCAGTACTTC. The rearrangement links TRBV20-1 to TRBJ2-5; the match to TRBD1 covers 8 bases. This CDR3 spans 13 amino acids. Germline CDR1 reads DFQATT; CDR2 reads SNEGSKA (reference sequence). Germline trimming cut 6 bases from V and 4 bases from J; bases unmatched to any gene: 7.

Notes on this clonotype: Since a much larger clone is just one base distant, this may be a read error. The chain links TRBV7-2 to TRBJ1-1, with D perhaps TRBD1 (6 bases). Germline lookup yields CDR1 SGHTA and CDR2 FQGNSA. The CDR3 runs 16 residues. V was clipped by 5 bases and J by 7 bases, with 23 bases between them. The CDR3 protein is CASSARDKGRLGEAFF. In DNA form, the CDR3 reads TGTGCCAGCAGCGCCCGGGACAAGGGGCGATTGGGTGAAGCTTTCTTT.

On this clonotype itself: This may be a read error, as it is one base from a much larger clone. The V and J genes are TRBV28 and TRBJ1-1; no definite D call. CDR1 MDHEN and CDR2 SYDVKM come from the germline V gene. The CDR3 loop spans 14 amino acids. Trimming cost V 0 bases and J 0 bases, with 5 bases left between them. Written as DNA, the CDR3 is TGTGCCAGCAGTTTATGGCCTGTGAACACTGAAGCTTTCTTT. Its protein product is CASSLWPVNTEAFF.

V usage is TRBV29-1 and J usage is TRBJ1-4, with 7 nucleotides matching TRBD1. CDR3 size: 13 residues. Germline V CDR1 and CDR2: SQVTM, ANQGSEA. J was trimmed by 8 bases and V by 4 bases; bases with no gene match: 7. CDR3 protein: CSVATGSGEKLFF. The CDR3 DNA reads TGCAGCGTTGCGACAGGGTCGGGGGAAAAACTGTTTTTT.

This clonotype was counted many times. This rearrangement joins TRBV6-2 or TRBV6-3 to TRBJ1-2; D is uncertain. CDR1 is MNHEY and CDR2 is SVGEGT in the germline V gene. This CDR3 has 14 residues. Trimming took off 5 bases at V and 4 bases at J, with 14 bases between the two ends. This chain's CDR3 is CASSPILLSYGYTF. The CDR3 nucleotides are TGTGCCAGCAGTCCAATTCTCCTATCCTATGGCTACACCTTC.

Written as DNA, the CDR3 is TGTGCCAGTACCGACAGGGTAAACAATGGCTACACCTTC. Amino acid sequence: CASTDRVNNGYTF. The V call is TRBV19, the J call TRBJ1-2; 7 bases map to TRBD1. Looked up from germline, CDR1 is LNHDA and CDR2 is SQIVND (reference sequence). Trimming at V came to 7 bases and at J to 6 bases, leaving 8 bases not matched to a gene. CDR3 length: 13 residues.

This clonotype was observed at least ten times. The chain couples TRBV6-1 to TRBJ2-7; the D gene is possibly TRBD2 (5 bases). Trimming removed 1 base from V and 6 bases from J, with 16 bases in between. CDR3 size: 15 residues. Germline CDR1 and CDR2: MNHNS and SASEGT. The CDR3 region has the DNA TGTGCCAGCAGTGAAGAAGTGGTGGGGAGCGGCGAGCAGTACTTC. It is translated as CASSEEVVGSGEQYF.